This entry features one T cell receptor (beta chain) sequence. Profiling relied on immunoSEQ multiplex PCR, and the TCRdb table lists in-frame clones only, not all of them. The sample holds under 85,000 clones, 80% to 95% seen once. These data originate in a study of technical replicates of blood from a few donors. Germline assignment: CDR1 MGHRA and CDR2 YSYEKL. V lost 4 bases to trimming and J lost 2 bases, with 21 bases between them. This CDR3 has 18 amino acids. This clonotype was obtained from a human donor in good health. The sequenced sample was T cells isolated from PBMCs. This rearrangement joins TRBV4-1 to TRBJ1-5; unclear D gene. The CDR3 sequence is CASSPLGSGEIRNQPQHF. The DNA for the CDR3 is TGCGCCAGCAGCCCCCTTGGTTCCGGGGAAATTCGCAATCAGCCCCAGCATTTT.